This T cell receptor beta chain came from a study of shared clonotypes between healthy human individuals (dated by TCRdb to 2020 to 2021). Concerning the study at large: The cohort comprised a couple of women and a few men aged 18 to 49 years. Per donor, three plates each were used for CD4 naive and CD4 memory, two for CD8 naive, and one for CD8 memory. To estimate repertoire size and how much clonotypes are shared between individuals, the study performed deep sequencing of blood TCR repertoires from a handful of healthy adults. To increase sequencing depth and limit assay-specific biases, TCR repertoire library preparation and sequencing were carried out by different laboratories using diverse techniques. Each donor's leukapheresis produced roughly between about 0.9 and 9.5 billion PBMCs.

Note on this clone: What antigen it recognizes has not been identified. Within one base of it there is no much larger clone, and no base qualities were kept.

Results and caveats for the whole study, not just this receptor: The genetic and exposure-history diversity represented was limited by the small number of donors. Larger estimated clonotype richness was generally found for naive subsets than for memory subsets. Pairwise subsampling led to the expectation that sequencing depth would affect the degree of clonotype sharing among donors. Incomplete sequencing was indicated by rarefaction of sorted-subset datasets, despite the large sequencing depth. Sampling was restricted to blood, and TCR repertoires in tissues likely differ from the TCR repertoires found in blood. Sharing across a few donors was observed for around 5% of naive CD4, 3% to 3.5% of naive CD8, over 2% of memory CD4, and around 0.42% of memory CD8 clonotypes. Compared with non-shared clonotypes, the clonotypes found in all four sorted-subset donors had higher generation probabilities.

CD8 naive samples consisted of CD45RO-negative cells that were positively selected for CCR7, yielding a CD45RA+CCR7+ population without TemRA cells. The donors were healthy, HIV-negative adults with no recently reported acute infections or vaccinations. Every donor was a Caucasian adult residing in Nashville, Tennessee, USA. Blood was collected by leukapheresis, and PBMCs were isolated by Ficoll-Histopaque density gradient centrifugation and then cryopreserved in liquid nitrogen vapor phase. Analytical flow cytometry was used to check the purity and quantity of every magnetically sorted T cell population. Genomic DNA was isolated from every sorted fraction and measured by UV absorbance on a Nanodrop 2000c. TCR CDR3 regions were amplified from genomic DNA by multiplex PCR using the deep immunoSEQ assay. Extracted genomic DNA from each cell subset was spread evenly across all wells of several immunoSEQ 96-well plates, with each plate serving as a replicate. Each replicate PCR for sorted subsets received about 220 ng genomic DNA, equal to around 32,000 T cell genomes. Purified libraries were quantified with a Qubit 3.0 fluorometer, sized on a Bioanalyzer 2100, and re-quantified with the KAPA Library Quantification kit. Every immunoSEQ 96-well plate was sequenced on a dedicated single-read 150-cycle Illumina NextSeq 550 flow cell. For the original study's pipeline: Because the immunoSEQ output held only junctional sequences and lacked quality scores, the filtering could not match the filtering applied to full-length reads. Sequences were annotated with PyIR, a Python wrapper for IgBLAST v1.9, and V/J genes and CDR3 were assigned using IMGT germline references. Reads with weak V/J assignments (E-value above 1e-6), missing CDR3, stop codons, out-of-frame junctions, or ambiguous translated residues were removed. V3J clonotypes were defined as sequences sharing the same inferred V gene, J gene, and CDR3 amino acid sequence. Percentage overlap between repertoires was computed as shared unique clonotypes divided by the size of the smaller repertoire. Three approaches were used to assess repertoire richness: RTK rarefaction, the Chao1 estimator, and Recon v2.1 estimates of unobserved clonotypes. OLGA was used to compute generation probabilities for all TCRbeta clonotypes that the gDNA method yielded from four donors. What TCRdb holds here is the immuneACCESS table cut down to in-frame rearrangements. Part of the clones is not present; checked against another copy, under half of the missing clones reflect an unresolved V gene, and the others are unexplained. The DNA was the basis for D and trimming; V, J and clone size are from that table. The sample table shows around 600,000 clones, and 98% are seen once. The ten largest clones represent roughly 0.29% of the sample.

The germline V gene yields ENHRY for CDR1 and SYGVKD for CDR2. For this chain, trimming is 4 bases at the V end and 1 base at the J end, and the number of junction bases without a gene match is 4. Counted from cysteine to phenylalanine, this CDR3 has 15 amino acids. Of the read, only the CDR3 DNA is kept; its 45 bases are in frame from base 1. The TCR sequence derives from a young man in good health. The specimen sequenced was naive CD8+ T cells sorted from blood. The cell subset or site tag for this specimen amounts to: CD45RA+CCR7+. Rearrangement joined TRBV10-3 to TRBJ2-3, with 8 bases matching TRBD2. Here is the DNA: TGTGCCATCAGTGGGAGCGGGAGCGGCACAGATACGCAGTATTTT. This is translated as CAISGSGSGTDTQYF.